The 11 T cell receptor beta chains below all came from one sample that was sequenced in a study of regulatory T cells in long-lasting Graves disease. Relying on iRepertoire HTBI primers and Arm-PCR of CDR3 regions, the team built TCR beta libraries. TCRdb re-derived calls from the multiplex PCR reads in MiXCR, one entry per CDR3 protein. This sample has about 500,000 distinct CDR3 sequences, with around 12% found just once. The time point is: newly diagnosed GD, antithyroid drugs for less than 3 months. There was RNA extracted from PBMCs, and the TCR library was made from it. The sample was also linked to a second study, of T cells in Graves' hyperthyroidism and ophthalmopathy.

Sequenced material: peripheral blood mononuclear cells (PBMCs), taken at new diagnosis, from a patient treated with antithyroid drugs. These receptors were taken from a woman in her 30s with Graves disease.

This rearrangement joins TRBV11-3 to TRBJ2-2, with a tentative D call TRBD1 (5 bases). Germline lookup yields CDR1 SGHNT and CDR2 YENEEA. The CDR3 has 14 residues. The V gene lost 5 bases and the J gene lost 6 bases, with 13 bases spanning the gap. CDR3 region: CASSLILGAGELFF. The CDR3 nucleotides read TGTGCCAGCAGCCTTATTCTAGGGGCCGGGGAGCTGTTTTTT.

This clonotype has more than one count but fewer than ten. The V and J genes are TRBV20-1 and TRBJ1-2; 8 bases map to TRBD1. V lost 0 bases and J lost 4; bases outside the gene matches: 10. The germline V gene encodes CDR1 DFQATT and CDR2 SNEGSKA (reference sequence). The CDR3 has 16 amino acids. The CDR3 sequence is CSARDWVTGESYGYTF. Here the CDR3 DNA reads TGCAGTGCTAGAGATTGGGTGACAGGGGAGTCCTATGGCTACACCTTC.

The chain uses TRBV20-1 and TRBJ2-1; weak D call: TRBD2 (5 bases). Trimming removed 2 bases from V and 9 bases from J, with 14 bases in between. In germline, CDR1 is DFQATT, CDR2 SNEGSKA (reference sequence). The CDR3 length is 13 residues. The CDR3 DNA follows: TGCAGTGCTAGAACGGGATTGTACTTTGAGCAGTTCTTC. Translated, it gives CSARTGLYFEQFF.

There are many counts of this clonotype. The CDR3 coding sequence is TGTGCCAGCAGCTCCGAGAACAGGGGCGGTGAAGCTTTCTTT. This encodes CASSSENRGGEAFF. The chain combines TRBV11-3 with TRBJ1-1, with 7 positions matching TRBD1. V shed 4 bases, J shed 7 bases, and the junction held 9 bases outside the gene matches. Per the germline V gene, CDR1 is SGHNT and CDR2 is YENEEA. The length of the CDR3 is 14 residues.

The table lists this clonotype with many counts. The rearrangement joins TRBV28 to TRBJ2-5; a weak D match, TRBD1 (6 bases). The CDR3 extends over 16 amino acids. The V and J ends lost 3 bases and 2 bases respectively, with 16 bases between them. Germline CDR1 reads MDHEN; CDR2 reads SYDVKM. CDR3: CASSFFDKQGQETQYF. The CDR3 DNA reads as TGTGCCAGCAGTTTTTTCGACAAACAGGGACAAGAGACCCAGTACTTC.

The chain employs TRBV6-2 or TRBV6-3 and TRBJ2-1, with D tentatively TRBD1 or TRBD2 (5 bases each). CDR3 length: 16 amino acids. CDR1 is MNHEY, CDR2 SVGEGT, per germline. Trimming cost V 1 base and J 2 bases, with 12 bases left between them. CDR3 residues: CASSYLGESPYNEQFF. As DNA, the CDR3 is TGTGCCAGCAGTTACTTGGGGGAAAGCCCCTACAATGAGCAGTTCTTC.

The V gene is TRBV4-1, the J gene TRBJ2-3; unclear D gene. The CDR3 has 14 amino acids. The germline gives CDR1 MGHRA, CDR2 YSYEKL. V was trimmed by 1 base and J by 3 bases, leaving 8 bases between them. The DNA of the CDR3 is TGCGCCAGCAGCCAAGCCTTAGCAACAGATACGCAGTATTTT. Its protein product is CASSQALATDTQYF.

The gene calls are TRBV19 and TRBJ2-2; D is unresolved. CDR1 LNHDA and CDR2 SQIVND come from the germline V gene (reference sequence). The V end lost 3 bases, the J end lost 8 bases, and 7 bases lay between the germline ends. There are 12 residues in the CDR3. The CDR3 loop reads CASSILGGELFF. For the CDR3, the DNA is TGTGCCAGTAGTATCCTGGGAGGGGAGCTGTTTTTT.

This chain joins TRBV7-9 and TRBJ2-6, with 7 nucleotides matching TRBD1. Germline loops: CDR1 SEHNR, CDR2 FQNEAQ (reference sequence). Trimming cost V 5 bases and J 1 base; bases outside gene matches: 2. This CDR3 spans 15 amino acids. The CDR3 nucleotides read TGTGCCAGCAGCCGACAGGGATCTGGGGCCAACGTCCTGACTTTC. Protein: CASSRQGSGANVLTF.

This clonotype has just a few counts. In DNA form, the CDR3 reads TGTGCCAGCAGTTTCCGGAGGTCCTATGGCTACACCTTC. Translated, it gives CASSFRRSYGYTF. The chain employs TRBV28 and TRBJ1-2, with D uncertain. The germline V gene encodes CDR1 MDHEN and CDR2 SYDVKM. Trimming removed 3 bases at V and 4 bases at J, with 9 bases between. CDR3 length: 13 amino acids.

This clonotype has at least ten counts. The chain is built from TRBV19 and TRBJ1-2; TRBD1 might be the D (6 bases). The V and J ends lost 3 bases and 10 bases respectively, with 18 bases between them. The CDR3 totals 14 residues. Germline loops: CDR1 LNHDA, CDR2 SQIVND (reference sequence). The CDR3 spells CASSILRDKMDYTF. The CDR3 coding sequence is TGTGCCAGTAGTATTTTAAGGGACAAGATGGACTACACCTTC.